This is a list of T cell receptor beta chains from one sample in a study of cytomegalovirus exposure and HLA in healthy donors. Produced via immunoSEQ multiplex PCR; TCRdb's table is partial and in-frame only. The sample contains 120,000 or so clones, roughly 71% of which appear only once. What was sequenced was PBMCs. These receptors originate from a woman between 50 and 59 years old in good health and CMV-seropositive. CDR3s include the opening cysteine and the closing phenylalanine or tryptophan. A D gene is named only where the DNA matches it firmly. The size entry is marked missing in some rows and otherwise reads once, few, many or a size class.

j_call v_call clone_size d_call cdr3_aa cdr3_nt
TRBJ2-3 TRBV7-8 . . CASRTGTPEYTDTQYF TGTGCCAGCAGAACTGGGACACCCGAATACACAGATACGCAGTATTTT
TRBJ2-5 TRBV5-4 once . CASSLVSRSETQYF TGTGCCAGCAGCTTGGTTTCACGGTCAGAGACCCAGTACTTC
TRBJ1-5 TRBV6-5 . TRBD1 CASSKTGGPNQPQHF TGTGCCAGCAGCAAAACAGGGGGGCCGAATCAGCCCCAGCATTTT
TRBJ2-7 TRBV4-1 . . CASSPRGTSYEQYF TGCGCCAGCAGCCCAAGGGGTACTTCCTACGAGCAGTACTTC
TRBJ2-7 TRBV13 few TRBD2 CATRSGGAYEQYF TGTGCCACCCGAAGTGGGGGGGCCTACGAGCAGTACTTC
TRBJ2-7 TRBV6-5 . . CASTVLGGAAEQYF TGTGCCAGCACCGTCCTTGGGGGGGCGGCCGAGCAGTACTTC
TRBJ2-3 TRBV6-1 . TRBD1 CASSEVPLDRQGARDTQYF TGTGCCAGCAGTGAAGTACCCCTAGACCGACAGGGGGCAAGAGATACGCAGTATTTT
TRBJ1-5 TRBV13 . TRBD1 CASSSRAGGGQPQHF TGTGCCAGCAGCTCCCGTGCAGGGGGCGGTCAGCCCCAGCATTTT
TRBJ2-3 TRBV11-2 . . CASSLDRANTDTQYF TGTGCCAGCAGCTTAGACAGGGCTAACACAGATACGCAGTATTTT
TRBJ1-5 TRBV7-2 many . CASSLGVSPQHF TGTGCCAGCAGCTTAGGAGTAAGCCCCCAGCATTTT